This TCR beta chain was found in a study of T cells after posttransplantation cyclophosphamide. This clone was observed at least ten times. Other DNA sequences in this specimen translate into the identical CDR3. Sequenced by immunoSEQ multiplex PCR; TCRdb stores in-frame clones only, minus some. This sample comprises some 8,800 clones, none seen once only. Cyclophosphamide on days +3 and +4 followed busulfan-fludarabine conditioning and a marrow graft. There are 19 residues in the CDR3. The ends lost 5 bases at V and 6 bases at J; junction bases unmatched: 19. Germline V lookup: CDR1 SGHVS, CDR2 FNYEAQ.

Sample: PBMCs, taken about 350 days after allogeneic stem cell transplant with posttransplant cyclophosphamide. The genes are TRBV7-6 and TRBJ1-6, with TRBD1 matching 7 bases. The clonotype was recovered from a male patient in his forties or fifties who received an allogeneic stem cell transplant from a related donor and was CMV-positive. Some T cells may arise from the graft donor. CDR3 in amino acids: CASSANPIGPGQSNSPLHF. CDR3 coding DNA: TGTGCCAGCAGCGCCAACCCCATCGGTCCGGGACAGTCTAATTCACCCCTCCACTTT.